Here is one T cell receptor (beta chain) with its context. Its antigen is undetermined. The CDR3 totals 15 residues. With 4 bases clipped from V and 2 bases from J, the junction kept 5 bases outside the gene matches. Germline V CDR1 and CDR2: SGDLS, YYNGEE. The record originates from a study of cytotoxic CD8 clonotypes in ibrutinib-treated CLL. TCRdb keeps only in-frame clones here, not all; method: immunoSEQ multiplex PCR. The repertoire includes 300,000 or so clones, around 66% of them detected once, and 6.3% sits in the top ten. Overall study findings and caveats: Sampling time points were not equivalent between sustained-remission and progressing patients.

The chain links TRBV9 to TRBJ2-7, with 11 bases matching TRBD1. This material consisted of PBMCs, taken after 36 months of ibrutinib treatment. The receptor's source is a human donor with chronic lymphocytic leukemia. The CDR3: CASSPGGQGAYEQYF. CDR3 bases: TGTGCCAGCAGCCCAGGGGGACAGGGGGCCTACGAGCAGTACTTC.